Each of the 6 T cell receptor beta chains below was sequenced from the same sample in a study of blood T cell repertoires in COVID-19. Sequencing used immunoSEQ multiplex PCR; TCRdb keeps in-frame clones, though not all of them. The sample holds more than 110,000 clones, roughly 85% seen once. Sequencing used peripheral blood. The receptors were sampled from a man aged 55 to 70 with acute or convalescent COVID-19.

The chain carries TRBV27 and TRBJ1-3; the D is unclear. This CDR3 region has 14 residues. Trimming took off 7 bases at V and 1 base at J, with 11 bases between the two ends. The germline V gene encodes CDR1 MNHEY and CDR2 SMNVEV (reference sequence). This CDR3 reads CASTVGGSGNTIYF. The CDR3, as DNA: TGTGCCAGCACTGTTGGAGGGTCTGGAAACACCATATATTTT.

The rearrangement uses TRBV30 and TRBJ1-2; D not resolved. Germline V CDR1 and CDR2: GTSNPN, SVGIG (reference sequence). This CDR3 is built from 11 residues. Between the trimmed V and J ends, which lost 2 bases and 11 bases, there was a span of 12 bases. The CDR3 DNA reads as TGTGCCTGGAGTCTCGATAGAGGTTACACCTTC. Amino acid sequence: CAWSLDRGYTF.

J is TRBJ1-6 and V is TRBV3-1 (or the pseudogene TRBV3-2), with D tentatively TRBD1 (5 bases). There are 14 residues in the CDR3. The V gene's germline CDR1 is LGHDT and CDR2 YNNKEL (reference sequence). Trimming took off 4 bases at V and 7 bases at J, with 11 bases between the two ends. Here the CDR3 DNA reads TGTGCCAGCAGCCGACAGCTTACCAATTCACCCCTCCACTTT. This translates into CASSRQLTNSPLHF.

The chain links TRBV24-1 to TRBJ1-1; TRBD1 agrees at 8 bases. Germline CDR1 KGHDR, CDR2 SFDVKD. This CDR3 comprises 15 residues. J lost 3 bases, V lost 4 bases, and 6 bases had no gene match. This CDR3 reads CATSDAGQGDTEAFF. In DNA, the CDR3 is TGTGCCACCAGTGACGCAGGACAGGGAGACACTGAAGCTTTCTTT.

V and J are TRBV29-1 and TRBJ2-1; TRBD2 agrees at 8 bases. This CDR3 has 12 amino acids. The trim removed 7 bases at V and 9 bases at J, leaving 8 bases unmatched. Germline V lookup: CDR1 SQVTM, CDR2 ANQGSEA. The CDR3 reads CSGGTRVGEQFF. In DNA, the CDR3 is TGCAGCGGCGGGACTAGGGTCGGTGAGCAGTTCTTC.

The V gene is TRBV9, the J gene TRBJ1-1, with D unresolved. This CDR3 is built from 13 residues. Germline V CDR1 and CDR2: SGDLS, YYNGEE. The V end was cut by 4 bases, the J end by 1 base, with 8 bases between. The CDR3 coding sequence is TGTGCCAGCAGCATACGGGAGAACACTGAAGCTTTCTTT. Translating gives CASSIRENTEAFF.